This T cell receptor (beta chain) was sequenced during a study of T cells after yellow fever vaccination. Study conclusions and caveats: Only a minor proportion of clonotypes was detected across both CD4 and CD8 compartments. Most clones from primary vaccination resurfaced after the booster (nearly 97% CD4, around 91% CD8).

TCRdb re-called the 5' RACE reads with MiXCR, one entry per CDR3 protein. The repertoire holds 400,000 or so distinct CDR3 sequences, 6.2% seen once, with approximately 15% in the top ten. In the case of this clonotype: Its antigen remains unknown.

Germline V CDR1 and CDR2: DFQATT, SNEGSKA (reference sequence). Trimming left V 1 base short and J 5 bases short, with 11 bases between. The CDR3 length is 13 residues. The sequence was collected from a young man who received the YFV17D yellow fever vaccine. This chain links TRBV20-1 with TRBJ2-5; D might be TRBD1 or TRBD2, each matching 6 bases. The source material was PBMCs, sampled 5 days after the yellow fever booster vaccination. In DNA, the CDR3 is TGCAGTGCTAGAGTACAGGGAGGCGAGACCCAGTACTTC. This gives the protein CSARVQGGETQYF.